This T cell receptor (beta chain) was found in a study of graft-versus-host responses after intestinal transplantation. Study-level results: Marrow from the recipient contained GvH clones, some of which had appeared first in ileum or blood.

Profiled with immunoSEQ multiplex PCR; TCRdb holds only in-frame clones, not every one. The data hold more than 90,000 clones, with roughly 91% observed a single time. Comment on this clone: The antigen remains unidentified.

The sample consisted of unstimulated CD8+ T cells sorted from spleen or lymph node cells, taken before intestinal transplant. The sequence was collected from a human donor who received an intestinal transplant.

CDR3 DNA: TGTGCCAGCAGTGATTTTAGCGGAAATCTCAATGAGCAGTTCTTC. It translates to CASSDFSGNLNEQFF. J is TRBJ2-1 and V is TRBV2; TRBD2 is a possible D gene (6 bases). Trimming stripped 3 bases from V and 6 bases from J, with 15 bases between. This CDR3 has 15 amino acids. Germline V gives CDR1 SNHLY, CDR2 FYNNEI.